This is a list of T cell receptor beta chains from one sample in a study of T cell changes during pregnancy in multiple sclerosis. Method: immunoSEQ multiplex PCR; TCRdb's copy keeps in-frame clones and lacks some. The profile shows over 80,000 clones, approximately 90% of them singletons. The sample was peripheral blood, taken in the second trimester of pregnancy. These receptors originate from a female donor in good health, enrolled as a control in a pregnancy study. Each CDR3 is given with its conserved first and last residue. The D gene is left open where the match is weak. Some rows have no size entry. The others give once, few or many, or a class for an expanded clone.

>.|TRBD1|TRBV5-5|TRBJ1-5|16
CASSYTSGQGTQPQHF
TGTGCCAGCAGCTACACATCGGGACAGGGAACACAGCCCCAGCATTTT
>.|TRBD1|TRBV7-6|TRBJ2-5|15
CASSLGDRGPETQYF
TGTGCCAGCAGCTTAGGGGACAGGGGGCCGGAGACCCAGTACTTC
>.|.|TRBV9|TRBJ1-2|16
CASSVVETGGNYGYTF
TGTGCCAGCAGCGTAGTAGAAACAGGTGGTAACTATGGCTACACCTTC
>.|TRBD1|TRBV4-1|TRBJ2-7|12
CASSQDRVRQYF
TGCGCCAGCAGCCAGGACAGGGTCCGACAGTACTTC
>.|.|TRBV29-1|TRBJ1-1|11
CSVIGGTEAFF
TGCAGCGTCATTGGGGGGACTGAAGCTTTCTTT
>.|.|TRBV9|TRBJ2-6|15
CASSVTGSGANVLTF
TGTGCCAGCAGCGTAACAGGGTCTGGGGCCAACGTCCTGACTTTC
>.|TRBD1|TRBV7-8|TRBJ1-2|15
CASSQANRGLAGYTF
TGTGCCAGCAGCCAGGCCAACAGGGGGCTCGCAGGCTACACCTTC
>.|.|TRBV6-5|TRBJ2-3|13
CASSYSYRGDPYF
TGTGCCAGCAGTTACTCGTACCGGGGTGATCCGTATTTT
>.|.|TRBV28|TRBJ2-6|14
CASKLSSGANVLTF
TGTGCCAGCAAGCTGAGCTCTGGGGCCAACGTCCTGACTTTC
>.|TRBD2|TRBV7-6|TRBJ2-1|17
CASSLLPASGGKAEQFF
TGTGCCAGCAGCTTACTCCCGGCTAGCGGGGGGAAGGCTGAGCAGTTCTTC
>.|TRBD2|TRBV6-5|TRBJ2-1|14
CASTASGRWHEQFF
TGTGCCAGCACCGCGAGCGGGAGGTGGCATGAGCAGTTCTTC
>.|.|TRBV15|TRBJ1-2|15
CATSRDKGGVYGYTF
TGTGCCACCAGCAGAGATAAAGGGGGAGTCTATGGCTACACCTTC
>.|TRBD1|TRBV10-3|TRBJ1-4|15
CAISDLDREDEKLFF
TGTGCCATCAGTGACCTGGACAGGGAGGATGAAAAACTGTTTTTT
>.|TRBD2|TRBV7-6|TRBJ2-2|19
CASSLSGTSGRGYTGELFF
TGTGCCAGCAGCTTATCCGGGACTAGCGGGAGAGGCTACACCGGGGAGCTGTTTTTT
>.|TRBD2|TRBV10-2|TRBJ2-2|16
CASSGRGGTNTGELFF
TGCGCCAGCAGCGGGAGGGGCGGGACGAACACCGGGGAGCTGTTTTTT
>.|TRBD2|TRBV7-2|TRBJ2-3|18
CASSLGTSGRARTDTQYF
TGTGCCAGCAGCTTAGGGACTAGCGGGAGGGCCCGCACAGATACGCAGTATTTT
>.|.|TRBV6-5|TRBJ2-3|13
CASRSRGTDTQYF
TGTGCCAGCAGGTCCCGCGGGACAGATACGCAGTATTTT
>.|TRBD1|TRBV5-1|TRBJ2-1|15
CASSLGQGGYNEQFF
TGCGCCAGCAGCTTGGGACAGGGCGGCTACAATGAGCAGTTCTTC
>.|TRBD2|TRBV28|TRBJ2-1|14
CASSLFREDNEQFF
TGTGCCAGCAGTTTATTCCGGGAGGACAATGAGCAGTTCTTC
>.|TRBD1|TRBV4-1|TRBJ1-2|18
CASSQDMGVGQPNYGYTF
TGCGCCAGCAGCCAAGATATGGGGGTGGGACAGCCGAACTATGGCTACACCTTC
>.|TRBD1|TRBV7-9|TRBJ2-1|15
CASSFWGTGSNEQFF
TGTGCCAGCAGCTTTTGGGGGACAGGGTCGAATGAGCAGTTCTTC
>.|TRBD1|TRBV7-7|TRBJ2-1|15
CASSVDRGGYNEQFF
TGTGCTAGCAGCGTAGACAGGGGCGGGTACAATGAGCAGTTCTTC
>.|TRBD1|TRBV5-1|TRBJ1-5|13
CASSRDREGTQHF
TGCGCCAGCAGCAGGGACAGGGAGGGGACCCAGCATTTT
>.|.|TRBV5-1|TRBJ2-7|13
CASSPGVSYEQYF
TGCGCCAGCAGCCCGGGGGTGTCCTACGAGCAGTACTTC
>few|.|TRBV6-1|TRBJ1-6|14
CASSGSSYNSPLHF
TGTGCCAGCAGCGGGAGCTCCTATAATTCACCCCTCCACTTT
>.|.|TRBV6-5|TRBJ2-4|16
CASSWSAGRTKNIQYF
TGTGCCAGCAGTTGGTCGGCAGGGCGAACCAAAAACATTCAGTACTTC
>.|TRBD2|TRBV5-1|TRBJ2-3|19
CASSRGLAGGTGVTDTQYF
TGCGCCAGCAGCCGGGGACTAGCGGGGGGAACGGGTGTGACAGATACGCAGTATTTT
>.|.|TRBV7-8|TRBJ1-6|15
CASSFRASQNSPLHF
TGTGCCAGCAGCTTCAGGGCCAGCCAAAATTCACCCCTCCACTTT
>.|TRBD1|TRBV28|TRBJ1-2|14
CASRAGTVRSGYTF
TGTGCCAGCAGGGCCGGGACAGTCCGTTCTGGCTACACCTTC
>.|.|TRBV30|TRBJ2-2|15
CAWRGGKEDTGELFF
TGTGCCTGGAGGGGAGGAAAGGAGGACACCGGGGAGCTGTTTTTT
>.|.|TRBV5-1|TRBJ2-7|13
CASTADSSYEQYF
TGCGCCAGTACCGCGGACAGTTCCTACGAGCAGTACTTC
>.|TRBD2|TRBV5-6|TRBJ2-3|16
CASSEVRRGSTDTQYF
TGTGCCAGCAGCGAAGTCCGGCGGGGGAGCACAGATACGCAGTATTTT
>.|.|TRBV7-7|TRBJ2-3|13
CASSLARTDTQYF
TGTGCCAGCAGCTTAGCGAGGACAGATACGCAGTATTTT
>.|TRBD1|TRBV7-9|TRBJ1-2|16
CASSPYGGQGPYGYTF
TGTGCCAGCAGCCCCTACGGGGGACAGGGGCCCTATGGCTACACCTTC
>.|.|TRBV27|TRBJ2-1|15
CASSLGLGVYNEQFF
TGTGCCAGCAGTTTAGGACTGGGAGTATACAATGAGCAGTTCTTC
>.|TRBD2|TRBV9|TRBJ2-5|15
CASSTTSGGARTQYF
TGTGCCAGCAGTACCACTAGCGGGGGGGCTAGGACCCAGTACTTC
>few|.|TRBV6-5|TRBJ1-1|14
CASRVGGFNTEAFF
TGTGCCAGCAGAGTCGGGGGGTTCAACACTGAAGCTTTCTTT
>.|.|TRBV5-1|TRBJ2-7|15
CASSGLDSTVYEQYF
TGCGCCAGCAGCGGTCTTGACAGTACCGTCTACGAGCAGTACTTC
>.|TRBD1|TRBV9|TRBJ1-4|14
CASSIRTGAEKLFF
TGTGCCAGCAGCATCCGGACAGGGGCCGAAAAACTGTTTTTT
>.|.|TRBV7-7|TRBJ2-5|13
CASSLSQGETQYF
TGTGCCAGCAGCTTATCACAGGGAGAGACCCAGTACTTC
>.|TRBD2|TRBV18|TRBJ2-1|14
CASSPSSGDNEQFF
TGTGCCAGCTCACCATCTAGCGGGGACAATGAGCAGTTCTTC
>few|.|TRBV6-6|TRBJ1-2|13
CASSPTGDYGYTF
TGTGCCAGCAGTCCCACAGGTGACTATGGCTACACCTTC